Described below is a single T cell receptor (beta chain) sequence and its context. Its antigen is undetermined. CDR3 length equals 15 residues. After removal of 5 bases from V and 1 base from J, the junction contained 7 bases not matched to a gene. This entry belongs to a study of T cells after yellow fever vaccination. Whole-study findings and limits: Once the booster was given, most primary-vaccination clones reappeared, at just over 95% for CD4 and roughly 85% for CD8.

TCRdb ran MiXCR on the 5' RACE reads and lists one entry per CDR3 protein. The data hold some 350,000 distinct CDR3 sequences, with roughly 8.7% observed a single time. Material: PBMCs, obtained on the day of the first yellow fever vaccination. The chain carries TRBV12-3 or TRBV12-4 and TRBJ1-1, with 7 positions matching TRBD1. This sequence was found in a man between 18 and 35 years old who received the YFV17D yellow fever vaccine. The CDR3 region is CASSMTGLGNTEAFF. CDR3 nucleotide sequence: TGTGCCAGCAGTATGACAGGGTTGGGGAACACTGAAGCTTTCTTT.